Listed here are 20 T cell receptor beta chains from one sample, sequenced in a study of Ad26.COV2.S vaccination and SARS-CoV-2 variants. Treatment: roughly 18 received Ad26.COV2.S at low or high dose, single or two shots; about 5 received placebo; per-sample allocation not given. Sampling was performed 63 days after the first vaccine or placebo injection. The table came from immunoSEQ multiplex PCR; TCRdb's copy has only in-frame clones and leaves some out. Among about 260,000 clones, roughly nine tenths were seen once, and the ten largest hold roughly 3%. The material was peripheral blood, obtained in a trial of Ad26.COV2.S vaccine versus placebo. The receptors were sampled from a person between 18 and 60 years old who received the Ad26.COV2.S COVID-19 vaccine or a placebo.

The chain joins TRBV7-2 to TRBJ2-1; D unclear. This CDR3 comprises 13 residues. Germline values: CDR1 SGHTA, CDR2 FQGNSA. V was pared by 3 bases and J by 6 bases, with 9 bases between. CDR3 sequence (DNA): TGTGCCAGCAGCTTTAGAGAAGTCAATGAGCAGTTCTTC. Translating gives CASSFREVNEQFF.

This CDR3 reads CASSRDEGYEQYF. The CDR3 DNA follows: TGTGCCAGCAGTCGGGACGAGGGGTACGAGCAGTACTTC. This chain connects TRBV6-5 to TRBJ2-7, with D perhaps assigned TRBD1 or TRBD2 (5 bases each). The V gene lost 5 bases and the J gene lost 4 bases, with 12 bases spanning the gap. The CDR3 is 13 amino acids. The germline CDR1 and CDR2 sequences are MNHEY and SVGAGI.

This chain's CDR3 is CASSPMLGNTEAFF. The DNA for the CDR3 is TGCGCCAGCAGCCCAATGCTGGGAAACACTGAAGCTTTCTTT. This sequence joins TRBV4-1 and TRBJ1-1; D is unclear. Germline lookup yields CDR1 MGHRA and CDR2 YSYEKL. This CDR3 comprises 14 residues. V lost 4 bases and J lost 2, with 11 bases in between.

This chain joins TRBV25-1 and TRBJ1-1; D possibly corresponds to TRBD1 (5 bases). Germline assignment: CDR1 MGHDK and CDR2 SYGVNS. Trimming pared 0 bases from V and 11 bases from J, leaving 13 bases between. The CDR3 spans 13 residues. The DNA of the CDR3 is TGTGCCAGCAGTGAATATACAAGGGACTCGGCTTTCTTT. It specifies CASSEYTRDSAFF.

V is TRBV5-8 and J is TRBJ1-2; maybe TRBD1 (6 bases). This CDR3 has 16 residues. The germline V gene encodes CDR1 SGHTS and CDR2 YDEGEE. V gave up 4 bases and J gave up 2 bases, with 18 bases separating them. CDR3 sequence reads: CASSRGGGRSNYGYTF. DNA of the CDR3: TGTGCCAGCAGCCGGGGGGGCGGACGGTCGAACTATGGCTACACCTTC.

In this sample, this clone turned up once. This chain links TRBV30 with TRBJ2-5; 8 bases match TRBD2. Germline CDR1 is GTSNPN and CDR2 is SVGIG (reference sequence). V was clipped by 0 bases and J by 4 bases; unmatched bases: 7. The CDR3 is 15 residues long. The CDR3 bases are TGTGCCTGGAGTGTTCGAGGAGCGGGAGTAGAGACCCAGTACTTC. Its protein is CAWSVRGAGVETQYF.

This sequence joins TRBV19 and TRBJ2-1; a possible D gene is TRBD2 (6 bases). Germline values: CDR1 LNHDA, CDR2 SQIVND (reference sequence). V was trimmed by 3 bases and J by 1 base, leaving 13 bases between them. There are 16 residues in the CDR3. The CDR3 bases are TGTGCCAGTAGTATTGAGGCGGGAAGGTCCTACAATGAGCAGTTCTTC. This encodes CASSIEAGRSYNEQFF.

The J gene is TRBJ1-3, the V gene TRBV27; unclear D gene. This CDR3 region has 13 residues. V was shortened by 4 bases and J by 4 bases, with 8 bases between the two germline ends. Germline CDR1 and CDR2: MNHEY and SMNVEV (reference sequence). The CDR3 sequence is CASSSRMGNTIYF. DNA for the CDR3: TGTGCCAGCAGTTCGAGGATGGGAAACACCATATATTTT.

V and J are TRBV7-9 and TRBJ1-2; TRBD1 aligns across 7 bases. V dropped 7 bases and J dropped 4; count of bases not matched to a gene: 12. The CDR3 has 15 residues. CDR1 SEHNR and CDR2 FQNEAQ come from the germline V gene (reference sequence). The CDR3 loop reads CASKIVTGAFYGYTF. The CDR3 region has the DNA TGTGCCAGCAAGATAGTAACAGGGGCCTTCTATGGCTACACCTTC.

The V gene is TRBV30, the J gene TRBJ1-6; perhaps TRBD1 as D (5 bases). Looked up from germline, CDR1 is GTSNPN and CDR2 is SVGIG (reference sequence). Trimming pared 0 bases from V and 10 bases from J, leaving 10 bases between. The CDR3 sequence is 13 residues long. The CDR3: CAWSVGVTSPLHF. DNA for the CDR3: TGTGCCTGGAGTGTAGGGGTCACCTCACCCCTCCACTTT.

This sequence joins TRBV6-5 and TRBJ2-1; a weak D match, TRBD2 (6 bases). Germline CDR1 is MNHEY and CDR2 is SVGAGI. The germline V and J ends were trimmed by 1 base and 6 bases, with 16 bases remaining between them. The CDR3 is 16 residues long. CDR3 sequence: CASSYLLAEGINEQFF. The CDR3 nucleotides read TGTGCCAGCAGTTACTTGTTAGCGGAAGGAATCAATGAGCAGTTCTTC.

V usage is TRBV7-2 and J usage is TRBJ1-2; D ambiguous. The V gene lost 5 bases and the J gene lost 3 bases, with 19 bases spanning the gap. This CDR3 spans 16 amino acids. Germline V lookup: CDR1 SGHTA, CDR2 FQGNSA. For the CDR3, the DNA is TGTGCCAGCAGCCCCCCGGGAGGGAGGAAGGACTATGGCTACACCTTC. Protein product: CASSPPGGRKDYGYTF.

The V and J genes are TRBV7-9 and TRBJ1-1; tentative D call: TRBD1 (6 bases). CDR3 length: 14 amino acids. Deletions cut 2 bases from V and 5 bases from J, with 12 bases between. The germline CDR1 and CDR2 sequences are SEHNR and FQNEAQ (reference sequence). DNA for the CDR3: TGTGCCAGCAGCTTAACGGGGGCAAATACTGAAGCTTTCTTT. Translated: CASSLTGANTEAFF.

A few counts support this clone. Other DNA sequences of this sample code for an identical CDR3. This rearrangement joins TRBV11-2 to TRBJ1-2, with 10 bases fitting TRBD1. V lost 5 bases and J lost 6; bases outside the gene matches: 3. Germline V gene data show CDR1 as SGHAT and CDR2 as FQNNGV. This CDR3 is 13 amino acids long. CDR3 coding DNA: TGTGCCAGCAGCCTAGGGACAGGGGATGGCTACACCTTC. This gives the protein CASSLGTGDGYTF.

This chain connects TRBV15 to TRBJ2-7, with 7 bases aligning to TRBD1. The CDR3 is 15 residues long. The ends lost 0 bases at V and 4 bases at J; junction bases unmatched: 6. Germline V gene data show CDR1 as LNHNV and CDR2 as YYDKDF (reference sequence). The CDR3 region has the DNA TGTGCCACCAGCAGAGATCGGGGCAGGGGGTACGAGCAGTACGTC. It codes for CATSRDRGRGYEQYV.

J is TRBJ1-2 and V is TRBV7-9; D is perhaps TRBD1 (6 bases). Trimming pared 8 bases from V and 0 bases from J, leaving 22 bases between. Germline V gives CDR1 SEHNR, CDR2 FQNEAQ (reference sequence). The CDR3 extends over 17 amino acids. Here the CDR3 DNA reads TGTGCCAGCGACAGCTTAGGGGTGGGGGCCTCTAACTATGGCTACACCTTC. Translating gives CASDSLGVGASNYGYTF.

In its sample, this clone was seen once. The chain combines TRBV29-1 with TRBJ1-2, with a possible D match to TRBD1 (5 bases). This CDR3 spans 13 amino acids. V shed 3 bases and J shed 2 bases, with 10 bases lying between them. CDR1 and CDR2 (germline): SQVTM, ANQGSEA. CDR3 residues: CSVDGSGNYGYTF. CDR3 DNA sequence: TGCAGCGTTGATGGTTCAGGGAACTATGGCTACACCTTC.

This clone was seen a handful of times. The rearrangement uses TRBV4-1 and TRBJ1-1; no reliable D call. The CDR3 extends over 16 amino acids. In germline, CDR1 is MGHRA, CDR2 YSYEKL. The germline V and J ends were trimmed by 1 base and 2 bases, with 14 bases remaining between them. The chain's CDR3 is CASSQGHHTFNTEAFF. CDR3 nucleotides: TGCGCCAGCAGCCAAGGCCACCACACGTTCAACACTGAAGCTTTCTTT.

This clone was counted once. The gene calls are TRBV4-1 and TRBJ2-3; D unclear. Trimming shortened V by 1 base and J by 0 bases, and 14 bases separated the two germline ends. The germline V gene has CDR1 MGHRA and CDR2 YSYEKL. The CDR3 runs to 17 residues. In DNA, the CDR3 is TGCGCCAGCAGCCAAGGAGTCTTTGGCCTTAGCACAGATACGCAGTATTTT. The encoded protein is CASSQGVFGLSTDTQYF.

The chain combines TRBV7-3 with TRBJ2-1; possibly TRBD1 for D (6 bases). The V end was cut by 2 bases, the J end by 4 bases, with 12 bases between. From germline, CDR1 is SGHTA and CDR2 FQGTGA. This CDR3 has 15 amino acids. This CDR3 is CASSLETGDYNEQFF. The CDR3 region has the DNA TGTGCCAGCAGCTTAGAGACAGGCGATTACAATGAGCAGTTCTTC.